Sequencing of this T cell receptor (beta chain) was carried out in a study of metastatic and nonmetastatic thyroid tumors. Overall study context: Malignant and benign thyroid patients had repertoires compared in peripheral blood and tumor or nodule tissue.

The CDR3 has 16 amino acids. From germline, CDR1 is MNHNS and CDR2 SASEGT. The trim removed 4 bases at V and 9 bases at J, leaving 12 bases unmatched. The sample holds a few counts of this clone. Its antigen is still unknown. Ahead of thyroid surgery, no patient had received treatment of any kind. Study-level points and caveats: In both blood and tumor samples, TCR beta diversity was reported significantly higher for malignant than benign nodules.

In the original processing: To classify distant metastasis in papillary thyroid cancer, a model was built from CDR3 differences across clinicopathological groups. Using MiXCR, TCRdb re-called clones from the PCR reads. V and J calls and clone size were set by TCRdb, not the authors. The top ten hold about 14% of the sample, which has tens of thousands of clones, about a fifth seen once. This receptor was identified in a female donor with papillary thyroid cancer or a benign thyroid nodule (not recorded which). Some clones in this sample may be carry-over from other donors' samples. Sequences were obtained from blood. This chain connects TRBV6-1 to TRBJ1-6; 7 nucleotides align to TRBD1. In DNA, the CDR3 is TGTGCCAGCAGTGTCACCGTGGGACAGTGGTTTTCACCCCTCCACTTT. Translating it yields CASSVTVGQWFSPLHF.